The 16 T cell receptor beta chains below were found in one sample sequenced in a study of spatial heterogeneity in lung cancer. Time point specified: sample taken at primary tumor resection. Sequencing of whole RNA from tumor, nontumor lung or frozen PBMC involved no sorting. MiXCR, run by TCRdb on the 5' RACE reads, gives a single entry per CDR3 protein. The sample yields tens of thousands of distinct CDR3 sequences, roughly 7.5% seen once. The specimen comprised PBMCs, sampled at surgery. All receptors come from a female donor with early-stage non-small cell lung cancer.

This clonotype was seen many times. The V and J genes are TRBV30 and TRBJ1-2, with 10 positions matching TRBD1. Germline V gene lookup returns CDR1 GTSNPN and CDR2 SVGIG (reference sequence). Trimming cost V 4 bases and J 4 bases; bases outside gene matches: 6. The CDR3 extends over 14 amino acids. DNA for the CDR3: TGTGCCTGGATCGGGACAGGGGCCCGCTATGGCTACACCTTC. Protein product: CAWIGTGARYGYTF.

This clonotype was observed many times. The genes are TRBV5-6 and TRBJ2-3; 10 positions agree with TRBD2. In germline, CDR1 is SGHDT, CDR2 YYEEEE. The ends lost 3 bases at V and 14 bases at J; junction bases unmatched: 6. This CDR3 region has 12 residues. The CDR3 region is CASSWGGLARYF. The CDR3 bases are TGTGCCAGCAGCTGGGGGGGACTAGCGAGGTATTTT. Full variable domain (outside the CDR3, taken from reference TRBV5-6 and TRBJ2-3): DAGVTQSPTHLIKTRGQQVTLRCSPKSGHDTVSWYQQALGQGPQFIFQYYEEEERQRGNFPDRFSGHQFPNYSSELNVNALLLGDSALYLCASSWGGLARYFGPGTRLTVL.

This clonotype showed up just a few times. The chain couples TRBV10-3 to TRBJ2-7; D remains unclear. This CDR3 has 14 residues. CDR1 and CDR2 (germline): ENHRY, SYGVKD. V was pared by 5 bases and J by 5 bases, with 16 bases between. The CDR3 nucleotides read TGTGCCATCAGTTCTTCTCCACGTGTTGACGAGCAGTACTTC. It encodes CAISSSPRVDEQYF.

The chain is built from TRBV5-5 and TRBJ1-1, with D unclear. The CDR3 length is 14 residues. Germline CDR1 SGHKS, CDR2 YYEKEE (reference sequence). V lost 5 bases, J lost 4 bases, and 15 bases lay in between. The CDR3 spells CASRGFNLGTEAFF. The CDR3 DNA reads TGTGCCAGCAGGGGGTTCAACCTGGGCACTGAAGCTTTCTTT.

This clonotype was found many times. The CDR3 region is CSVGGVTDTQYF. CDR3 bases: TGCAGCGTTGGAGGGGTCACAGATACGCAGTATTTT. The chain carries TRBV29-1 and TRBJ2-3; either TRBD1 or TRBD2 may supply D (5 bases each). V gave up 4 bases and J gave up 2 bases, with 7 bases separating them. The V gene's germline CDR1 is SQVTM and CDR2 ANQGSEA. The length of the CDR3 is 12 residues.

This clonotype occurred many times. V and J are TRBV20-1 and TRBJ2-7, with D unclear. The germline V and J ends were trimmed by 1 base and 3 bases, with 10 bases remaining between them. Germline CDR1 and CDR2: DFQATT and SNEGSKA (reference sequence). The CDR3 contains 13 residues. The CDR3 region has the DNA TGCAGTGCTAGAGTGGTCGGATTCTACGAGCAGTACTTC. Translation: CSARVVGFYEQYF.

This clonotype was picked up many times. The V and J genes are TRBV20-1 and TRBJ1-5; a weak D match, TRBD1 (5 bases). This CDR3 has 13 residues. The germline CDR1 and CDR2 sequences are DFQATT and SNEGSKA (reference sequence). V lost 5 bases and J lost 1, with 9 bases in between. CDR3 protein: CSAQTGSNQPQHF. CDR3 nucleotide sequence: TGCAGTGCTCAAACAGGAAGCAATCAGCCCCAGCATTTT.

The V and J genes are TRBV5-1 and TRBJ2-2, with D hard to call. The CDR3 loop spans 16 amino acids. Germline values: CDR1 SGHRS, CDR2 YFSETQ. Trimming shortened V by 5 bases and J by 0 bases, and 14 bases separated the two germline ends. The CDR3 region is CASRDHRKANTGELFF. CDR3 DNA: TGCGCCAGCAGGGACCACCGAAAGGCGAACACCGGGGAGCTGTTTTTT. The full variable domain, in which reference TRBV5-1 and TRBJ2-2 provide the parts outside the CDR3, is KAGVTQTPRYLIKTRGQQVTLSCSPISGHRSVSWYQQTPGQGLQFLFEYFSETQRNKGNFPGRFSGRQFSNSRSEMNVSTLELGDSALYLCASRDHRKANTGELFFGEGSRLTVL.

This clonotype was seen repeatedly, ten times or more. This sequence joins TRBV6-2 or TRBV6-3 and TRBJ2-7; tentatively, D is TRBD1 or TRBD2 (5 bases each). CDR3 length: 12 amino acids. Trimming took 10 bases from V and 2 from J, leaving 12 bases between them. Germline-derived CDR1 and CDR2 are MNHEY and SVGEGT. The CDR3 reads CATSEGPYEQYF. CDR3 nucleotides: TGTGCCACTTCCGAGGGGCCCTACGAGCAGTACTTC.

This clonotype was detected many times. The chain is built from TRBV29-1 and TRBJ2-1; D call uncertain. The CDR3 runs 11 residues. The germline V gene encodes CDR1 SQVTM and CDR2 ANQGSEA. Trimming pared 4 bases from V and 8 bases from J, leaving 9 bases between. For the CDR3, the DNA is TGCAGCGTTGCCGGCCCCGATGAGCAGTTCTTC. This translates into CSVAGPDEQFF.

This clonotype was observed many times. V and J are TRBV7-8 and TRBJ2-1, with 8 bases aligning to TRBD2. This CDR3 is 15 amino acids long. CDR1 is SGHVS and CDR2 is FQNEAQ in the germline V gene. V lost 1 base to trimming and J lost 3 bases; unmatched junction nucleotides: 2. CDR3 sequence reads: CASSLEAGGYNEQFF. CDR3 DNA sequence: TGTGCCAGCAGCTTAGAGGCGGGGGGCTACAATGAGCAGTTCTTC.

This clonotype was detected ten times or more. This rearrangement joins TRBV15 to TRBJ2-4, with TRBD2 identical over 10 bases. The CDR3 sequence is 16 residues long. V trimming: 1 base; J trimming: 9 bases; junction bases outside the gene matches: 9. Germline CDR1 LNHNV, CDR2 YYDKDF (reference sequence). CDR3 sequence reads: CATSRVGSGGAIIQYF. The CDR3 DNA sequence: TGTGCCACCAGCAGAGTCGGAAGCGGGGGGGCCATCATTCAGTACTTC. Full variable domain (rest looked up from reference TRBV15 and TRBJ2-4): DAMVIQNPRYQVTQFGKPVTLSCSQTLNHNVMYWYQQKSSQAPKLLFHYYDKDFNNEADTPDNFQSRRPNTSFCFLDIRSPGLGDTAMYLCATSRVGSGGAIIQYFGAGTRLSVL.

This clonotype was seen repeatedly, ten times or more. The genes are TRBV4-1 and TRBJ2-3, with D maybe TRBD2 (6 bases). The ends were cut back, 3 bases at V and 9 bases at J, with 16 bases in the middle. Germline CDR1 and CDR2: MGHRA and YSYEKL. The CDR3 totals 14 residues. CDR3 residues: CASSHPRLGETQYF. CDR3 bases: TGCGCCAGCAGCCACCCCCGACTAGGGGAGACGCAGTATTTT.

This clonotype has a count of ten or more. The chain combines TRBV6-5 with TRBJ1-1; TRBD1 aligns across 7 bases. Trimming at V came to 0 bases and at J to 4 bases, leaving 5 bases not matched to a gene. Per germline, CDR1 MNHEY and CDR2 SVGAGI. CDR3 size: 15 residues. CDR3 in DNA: TGTGCCAGCAGTTACTCTGGAAACAGGGGCACTGAAGCTTTCTTT. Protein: CASSYSGNRGTEAFF.

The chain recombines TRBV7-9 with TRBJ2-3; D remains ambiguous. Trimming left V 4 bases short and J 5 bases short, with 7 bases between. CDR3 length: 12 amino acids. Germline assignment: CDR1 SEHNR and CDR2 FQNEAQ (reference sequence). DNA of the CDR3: TGTGCCAGCAGCTCCCTAGGAGATACGCAGTATTTT. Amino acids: CASSSLGDTQYF.

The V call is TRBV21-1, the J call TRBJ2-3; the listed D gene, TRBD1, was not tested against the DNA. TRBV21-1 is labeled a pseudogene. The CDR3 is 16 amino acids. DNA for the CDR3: TGTGCCAGCAGCCCGCAGCGGGGGCGACCCACAGATACGCAGTATTTT. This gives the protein CASSPQRGRPTDTQYF.